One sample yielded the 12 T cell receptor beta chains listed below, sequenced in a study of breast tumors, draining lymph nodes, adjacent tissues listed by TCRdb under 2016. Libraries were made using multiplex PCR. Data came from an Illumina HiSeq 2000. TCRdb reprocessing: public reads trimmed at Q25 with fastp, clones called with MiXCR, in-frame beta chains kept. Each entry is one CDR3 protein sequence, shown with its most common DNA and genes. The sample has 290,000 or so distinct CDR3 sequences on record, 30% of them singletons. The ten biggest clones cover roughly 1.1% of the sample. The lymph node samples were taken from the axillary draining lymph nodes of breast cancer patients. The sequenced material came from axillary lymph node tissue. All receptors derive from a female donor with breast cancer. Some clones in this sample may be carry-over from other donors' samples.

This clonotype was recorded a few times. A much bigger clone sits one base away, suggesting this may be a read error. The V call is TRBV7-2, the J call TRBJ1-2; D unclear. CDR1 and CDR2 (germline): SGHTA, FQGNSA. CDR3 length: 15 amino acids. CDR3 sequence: CASSLVVSSNYGYPF. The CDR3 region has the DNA TGTGCCAGCAGCTTAGTGGTCAGTTCTAACTATGGCTACCCCTTC.

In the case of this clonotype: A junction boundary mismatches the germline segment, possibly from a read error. In DNA form, the CDR3 reads TGCGCCTGCAGCTTGGGGACCGGGAATTCCTACGAGCAGTACTTC. This sequence encodes CACSLGTGNSYEQYF. This chain joins TRBV5-1 and TRBJ2-7; the D gene could be TRBD1 or TRBD2 (5 bases each). The CDR3 is 15 residues long. Germline V CDR1 and CDR2: SGHRS, YFSETQ.

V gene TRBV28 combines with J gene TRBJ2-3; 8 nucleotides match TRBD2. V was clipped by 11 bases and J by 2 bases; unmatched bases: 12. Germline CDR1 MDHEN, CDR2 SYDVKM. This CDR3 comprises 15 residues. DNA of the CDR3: TGTGCCGCAACGCCGGGGACTAGAAACACAGATACGCAGTATTTT. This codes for CAATPGTRNTDTQYF.

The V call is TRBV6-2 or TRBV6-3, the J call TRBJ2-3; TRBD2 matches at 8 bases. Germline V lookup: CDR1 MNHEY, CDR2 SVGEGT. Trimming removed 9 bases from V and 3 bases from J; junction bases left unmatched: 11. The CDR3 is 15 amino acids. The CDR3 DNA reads TGTGCCAGTGAGCGGGAGTTTGGTTTGACAGATACGCAGTATTTT. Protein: CASEREFGLTDTQYF.

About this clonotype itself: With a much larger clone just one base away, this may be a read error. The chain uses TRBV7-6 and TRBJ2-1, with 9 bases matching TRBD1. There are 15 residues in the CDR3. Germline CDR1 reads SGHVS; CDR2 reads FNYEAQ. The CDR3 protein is CASSFGGQGMGEQSF. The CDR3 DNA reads TGTGCCAGCAGCTTTGGGGGACAGGGTATGGGTGAGCAGTCCTTC. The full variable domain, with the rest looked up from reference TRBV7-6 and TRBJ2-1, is GAGVSQSPRYKVTKRGQDVALRCDPISGHVSLYWYRQALGQGPEFLTYFNYEAQQDKSGLPNDRFSAERPEGSISTLTIQRTEQRDSAMYRCASSFGGQGMGEQSFGPGTRLTVL.

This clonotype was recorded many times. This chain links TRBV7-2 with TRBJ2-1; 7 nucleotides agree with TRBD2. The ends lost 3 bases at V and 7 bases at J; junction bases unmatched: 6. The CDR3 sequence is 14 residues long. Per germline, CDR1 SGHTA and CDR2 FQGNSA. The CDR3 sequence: CASSLGTTSNEQFF. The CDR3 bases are TGTGCCAGCAGCTTGGGGACTACCTCTAATGAGCAGTTCTTC.

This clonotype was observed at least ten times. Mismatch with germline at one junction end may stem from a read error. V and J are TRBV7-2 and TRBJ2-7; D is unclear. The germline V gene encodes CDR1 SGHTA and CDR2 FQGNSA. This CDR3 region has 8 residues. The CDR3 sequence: CASPSGNF. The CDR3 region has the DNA TGTGCCAGCCCTTCCGGAAACTTC.

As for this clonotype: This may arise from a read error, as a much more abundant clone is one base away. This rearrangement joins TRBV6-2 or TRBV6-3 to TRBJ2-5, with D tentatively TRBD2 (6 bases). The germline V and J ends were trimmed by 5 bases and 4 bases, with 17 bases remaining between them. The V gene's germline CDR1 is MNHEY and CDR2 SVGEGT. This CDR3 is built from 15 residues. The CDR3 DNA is TGTGCCAGCAGTCCCCAGGGAAAGGGAGGAGAGACCCAGTACTTC. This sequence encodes CASSPQGKGGETQYF.

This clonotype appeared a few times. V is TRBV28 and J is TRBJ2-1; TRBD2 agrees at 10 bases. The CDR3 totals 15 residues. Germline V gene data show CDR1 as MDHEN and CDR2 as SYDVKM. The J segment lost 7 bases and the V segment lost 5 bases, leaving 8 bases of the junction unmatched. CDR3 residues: CASSPISGRVNEQFF. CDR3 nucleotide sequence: TGTGCCAGCAGTCCGATAAGCGGGAGGGTGAATGAGCAGTTCTTC. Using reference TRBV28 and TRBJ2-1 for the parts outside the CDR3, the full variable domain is DVKVTQSSRYLVKRTGEKVFLECVQDMDHENMFWYRQDPGLGLRLIYFSYDVKMKEKGDIPEGYSVSREKKERFSLILESASTNQTSMYLCASSPISGRVNEQFFGPGTRLTVL.

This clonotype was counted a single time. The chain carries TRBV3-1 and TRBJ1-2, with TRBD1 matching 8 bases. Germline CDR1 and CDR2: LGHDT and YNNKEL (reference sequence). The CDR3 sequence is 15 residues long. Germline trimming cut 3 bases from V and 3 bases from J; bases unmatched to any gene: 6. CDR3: CASSHAGGAHYGYTF. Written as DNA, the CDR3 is TGTGCCAGCAGCCACGCAGGGGGCGCTCACTATGGCTACACCTTC.

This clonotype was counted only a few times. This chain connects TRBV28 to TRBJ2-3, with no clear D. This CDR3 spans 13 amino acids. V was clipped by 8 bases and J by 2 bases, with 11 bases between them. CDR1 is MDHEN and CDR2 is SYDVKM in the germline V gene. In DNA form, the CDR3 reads TGTGCCAGCCTCCGCCGGGTCACAGATACGCAGTATTTT. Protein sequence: CASLRRVTDTQYF.

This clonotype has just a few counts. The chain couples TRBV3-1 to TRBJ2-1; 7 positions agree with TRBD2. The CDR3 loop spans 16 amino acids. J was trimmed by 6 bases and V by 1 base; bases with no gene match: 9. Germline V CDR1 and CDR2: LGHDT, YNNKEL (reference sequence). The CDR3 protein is CASSQVSAGVGNEQFF. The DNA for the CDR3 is TGTGCCAGCAGCCAAGTGTCCGCGGGAGTGGGCAATGAGCAGTTCTTC.